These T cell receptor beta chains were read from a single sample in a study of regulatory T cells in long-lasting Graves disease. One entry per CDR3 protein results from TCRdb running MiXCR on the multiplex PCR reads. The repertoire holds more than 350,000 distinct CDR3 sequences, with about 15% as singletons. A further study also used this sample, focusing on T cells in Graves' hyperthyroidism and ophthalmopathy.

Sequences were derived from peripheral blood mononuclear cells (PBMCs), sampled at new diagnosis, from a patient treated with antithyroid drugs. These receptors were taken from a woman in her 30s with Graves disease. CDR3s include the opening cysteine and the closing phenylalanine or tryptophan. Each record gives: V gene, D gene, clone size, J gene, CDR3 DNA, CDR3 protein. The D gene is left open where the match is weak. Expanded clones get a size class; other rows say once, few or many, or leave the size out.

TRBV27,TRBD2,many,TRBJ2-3,TGTGCCAGCAGCGCCGGGACTACAGGATATACGCAGTATTTT,CASSAGTTGYTQYF
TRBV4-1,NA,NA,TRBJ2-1,TGCGCCAGCAGCCAAGATCATGATGAGCAGTTCTTC,CASSQDHDEQFF
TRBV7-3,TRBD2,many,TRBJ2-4,TGTGCCAGCAGCCCCGAAGCGGGAGTTAAAAACATTCAGTACTTC,CASSPEAGVKNIQYF
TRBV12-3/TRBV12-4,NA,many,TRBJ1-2,TGTGCCAGCAGTTTAGGTATGGGCAATGGCTACACCTTC,CASSLGMGNGYTF
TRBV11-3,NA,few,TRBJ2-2,TGTGCCAGCAGCGCAGTCCCCGGGGAGCTGTTTTTT,CASSAVPGELFF
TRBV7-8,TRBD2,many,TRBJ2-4,TGTGCCAGCAGCGCGGGACTAGCGGGAGGAGTGAAAGCCAAAAACATTCAGTACTTC,CASSAGLAGGVKAKNIQYF
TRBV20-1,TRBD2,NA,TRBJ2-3,TGCAGTGCTAGCCCCTTTAGCGGGAGCACAGATACGCAGTATTTT,CSASPFSGSTDTQYF
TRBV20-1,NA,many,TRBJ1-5,TGCAGTGCTAGAGCCCCCCGAATGGCAGGGGATAGCAATCAGCCCCAGCATTTT,CSARAPRMAGDSNQPQHF
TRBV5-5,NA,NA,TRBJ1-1,TGTGCCAGCAGCTGGGGCCTGGATGGGGAAGCTTTCTTT,CASSWGLDGEAFF
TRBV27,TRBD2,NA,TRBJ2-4,TGTGCCAGCAGTTTTTCAGCGGGAGAGGTAAACATTCAGTACTTC,CASSFSAGEVNIQYF
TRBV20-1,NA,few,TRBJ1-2,TGCAGTGCTAGAGATAATGGCAGGGGAGCGGATGGCTACACCTTC,CSARDNGRGADGYTF
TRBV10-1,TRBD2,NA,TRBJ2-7,TGCGCCAGCAGTGAGGGACTAGCGGGATCTTTTTCCTACGAGCAGTACTTC,CASSEGLAGSFSYEQYF
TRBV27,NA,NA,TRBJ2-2,TGTGCCAGCAGTTTAAGGGGAAGTCCGGGTTACGGGGAGCTGTTTTTT,CASSLRGSPGYGELFF
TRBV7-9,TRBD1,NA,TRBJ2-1,TGTGCCAGCCCCCCGGGACAGGGTTTCCATGAGCAGTTCTTC,CASPPGQGFHEQFF
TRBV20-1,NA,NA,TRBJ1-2,TGCAGTGCTACCACAGCTTATGGCTACACCTTC,CSATTAYGYTF
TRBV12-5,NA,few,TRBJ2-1,TGTGCTAGTGGTTTGAACCATGAGCAGTTCTTC,CASGLNHEQFF
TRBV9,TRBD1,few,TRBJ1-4,TGTGCCAGCAGCGTGAAGACAGGGAGTGCTGAAAAACTGTTTTTT,CASSVKTGSAEKLFF
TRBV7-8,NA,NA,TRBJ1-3,TGTGCCAGCAGTTTAAGGTTGGAGACAAGCTCTGGAAACACCATATATTTT,CASSLRLETSSGNTIYF
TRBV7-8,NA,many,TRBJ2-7,TGTGCCAGCAGCTCCCGGGAAAAACCCTACGAGCAGTACTTC,CASSSREKPYEQYF
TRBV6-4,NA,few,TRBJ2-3,TGTGCCAGCAGTGACTCGGCTAGCACAGATACGCAGTATTTT,CASSDSASTDTQYF
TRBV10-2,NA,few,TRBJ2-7,TGCGCCAGCAGTAGGCCAGGGGGAGGGATCTACGAGCAGTACTTC,CASSRPGGGIYEQYF
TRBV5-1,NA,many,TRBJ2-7,TGCGCCAGCAGCTTGGCCGGCACAGACTACGAGCAGTACTTC,CASSLAGTDYEQYF
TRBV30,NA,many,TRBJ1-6,TGTGCCTGGAGTGTAGGAAGGGGGGTATCACCCCTCCACTTT,CAWSVGRGVSPLHF
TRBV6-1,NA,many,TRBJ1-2,TGTGCCAGCAGTGAATCGGGGGCGGGTGGCTACACCTTC,CASSESGAGGYTF
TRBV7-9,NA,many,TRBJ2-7,TGTGCCAGCAGTTCAGATACTAACGAGCAGTACTTC,CASSSDTNEQYF
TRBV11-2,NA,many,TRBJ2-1,TGTGCCAGCAGCCTCCACCCGTCGGGAGTACGTAGCAATGAGCAGTTCTTC,CASSLHPSGVRSNEQFF
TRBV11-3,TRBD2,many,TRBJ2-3,TGTGCCAGCAGCCCTGGGACTAGCGTTACTAGCACAGATACGCAGTATTTT,CASSPGTSVTSTDTQYF
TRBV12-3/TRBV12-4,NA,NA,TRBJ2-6,TGTGCCAGCAGTTTCAGGGGTGGGGCCAACGTCCTGACTTTC,CASSFRGGANVLTF
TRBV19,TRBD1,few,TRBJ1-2,TGTGCCAGTAGGGGACAGGTACCGGGCCTCTATGGCTACACCTTC,CASRGQVPGLYGYTF
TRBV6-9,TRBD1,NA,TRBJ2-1,TGTGCCAGCAGTTACAGGGGGCTCGATGAGCAGTTCTTC,CASSYRGLDEQFF
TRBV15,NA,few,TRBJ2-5,TGTGCCACCAGCAGAGTAGGCCCTGGGGAGACCCAGTACTTC,CATSRVGPGETQYF
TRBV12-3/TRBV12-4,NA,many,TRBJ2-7,TGTGCCAGCAGTTGGGGACGGACCTACGAGCAGTACTTC,CASSWGRTYEQYF
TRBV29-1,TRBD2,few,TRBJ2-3,TGCAGCGTTGATGGGAGCGGGAGAGGAACAGATACGCAGTATTTT,CSVDGSGRGTDTQYF
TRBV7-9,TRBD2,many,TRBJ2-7,TGTGCCAGCAGCTTAGGTACGCCTAGCGGGTCCACCTACGAGCAGTACTTC,CASSLGTPSGSTYEQYF
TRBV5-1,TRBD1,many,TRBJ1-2,TGCGCCAGCAGCCCCGGACAGGGGGCGTCCTATGGCTACACCTTC,CASSPGQGASYGYTF
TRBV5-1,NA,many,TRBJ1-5,TGCGCCAGCAGCTTGGACAGCCCCAATCAGCCCCAGCATTTT,CASSLDSPNQPQHF
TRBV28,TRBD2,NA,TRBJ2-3,TGTGCCAGCAGTTTCCCTGGGCTAGCGGGAGACACAGATACGCAGTATTTT,CASSFPGLAGDTDTQYF
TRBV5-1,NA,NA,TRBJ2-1,TGCGCCAGCAGCTTGGAGGGGTCCCGTAATGAGCAGTTCTTC,CASSLEGSRNEQFF